A selection of T cell receptor beta chains follows, all from one sample in a study of sequential checkpoint blockade in melanoma. TCRdb's table, derived via immunoSEQ multiplex PCR, lists solely in-frame clones and lacks some. The sample shows 18,000 or so clones, roughly 70% of them seen only once. This material consisted of CD8+ T cells sorted from blood (inferred from file names), taken from a patient given nivolumab and ipilimumab in sequence. The receptor set was obtained from a human donor with melanoma. Each CDR3 is given with its conserved first and last residue. For some rows the clone size is stated as once, few or many, or as a class when expanded; others skip it.

TRBV9,TRBJ1-4,once,CASSVGGQANEKLFF
TRBV5-1,TRBJ2-5,.,CASSPGLADGETQYF
TRBV7-8,TRBJ2-3,.,CASSINRADTQYF
TRBV7-9,TRBJ2-1,.,CASKVSGSSYNEQFF
TRBV15,TRBJ2-3,.,CATSRGREADTQYF
TRBV5-8,TRBJ2-7,.,CASSLGTGLYEQYF
TRBV6-5,TRBJ1-1,.,CASSYRDKAFF
TRBV7-2,TRBJ1-1,.,CASSRRDMLNTEAFF
TRBV6-5,.,.,CASSPGRGGSYEQYF
TRBV9,TRBJ2-7,.,CASSVRTGGVDEQYF
TRBV21-1,TRBJ1-5,.,CASSKGLPRRYSASNQPQHF
TRBV7-8,TRBJ2-2,.,CASSPRQGVNTGELFF